Following are 26 T cell receptor beta chains from one sample sequenced in a study of blood T cell repertoires in COVID-19. Sequencing was performed with immunoSEQ multiplex PCR; in TCRdb, only in-frame clones are kept and a portion is missing. The sample has around 250,000 clones; 65% to 85% are singletons. The sequencing input was peripheral blood. The receptors derive from a man older than 75 with acute or convalescent COVID-19.

This chain links TRBV7-9 with TRBJ1-2; no definite D call. Trimming removed 5 bases at V and 8 bases at J, with 21 bases between. This CDR3 region has 15 residues. Germline values: CDR1 SEHNR, CDR2 FQNEAQ (reference sequence). The CDR3 reads CASSPSSAALGGYTF. The DNA for the CDR3 is TGTGCCAGCAGCCCGAGCTCAGCGGCGCTAGGGGGCTACACCTTC.

The V and J genes are TRBV28 and TRBJ2-3; no definite D call. V lost 3 bases to trimming and J lost 3 bases, with 10 bases between them. The CDR3 is made up of 14 amino acids. In germline, CDR1 is MDHEN, CDR2 SYDVKM. CDR3 DNA: TGTGCCAGCAGTTTGTCCAGGCTAACAGATACGCAGTATTTT. Its protein is CASSLSRLTDTQYF.

This sequence joins TRBV3-1 (or the pseudogene TRBV3-2) and TRBJ2-1; D is possibly TRBD1 (5 bases). CDR3 length: 13 residues. Deletions cut 2 bases from V and 7 bases from J, with 9 bases between. CDR1 is LGHDT and CDR2 is YNNKEL in the germline V gene (reference sequence). CDR3 amino acids: CASSQPGWNEQFF. The CDR3 nucleotides are TGTGCCAGCAGCCAACCAGGGTGGAATGAGCAGTTCTTC.

This chain connects TRBV10-3 to TRBJ2-5; D is uncertain. Per germline, CDR1 ENHRY and CDR2 SYGVKD. The CDR3 sequence is 13 residues long. V was shortened by 7 bases and J by 5 bases, with 14 bases between the two germline ends. Here the CDR3 DNA reads TGTGCCATCACTTCTAGTACCGGCGAGACCCAGTACTTC. Translation gives CAITSSTGETQYF.

The chain has TRBV28 and TRBJ1-1; TRBD1 is a possible D gene (5 bases). V dropped 7 bases and J dropped 3 bases, with 15 bases sitting between them. CDR3 length: 14 residues. The germline CDR1 and CDR2 sequences are MDHEN and SYDVKM. In DNA, the CDR3 is TGTGCCAGCATCCATGGCGGGGCCTACACTGAAGCTTTCTTT. Translated, it gives CASIHGGAYTEAFF.

The chain joins TRBV18 to TRBJ2-5; weak D call: TRBD2 (6 bases). Germline lookup yields CDR1 KGHSH and CDR2 LQKENI. Trimming pared 3 bases from V and 4 bases from J, leaving 12 bases between. This CDR3 spans 14 amino acids. CDR3 protein: CASSPSGVGETQYF. In nucleotides, the CDR3 is TGTGCCAGCTCACCCTCGGGGGTTGGAGAGACCCAGTACTTC.

This chain uses TRBV7-2 with TRBJ1-2, with TRBD1 matching 7 bases. The V and J ends lost 4 bases and 7 bases, in that order; junction bases with no gene match: 6. This CDR3 is built from 13 residues. Germline lookup yields CDR1 SGHTA and CDR2 FQGNSA. CDR3 sequence: CASSSRQGVGYTF. CDR3 in DNA: TGTGCCAGCAGCTCCCGACAGGGAGTTGGCTACACCTTC.

The chain uses TRBV19 and TRBJ1-2; 7 nucleotides agree with TRBD1. Germline CDR1 reads LNHDA; CDR2 reads SQIVND (reference sequence). V dropped 2 bases and J dropped 13; count of bases not matched to a gene: 7. The length of the CDR3 is 12 residues. This chain's CDR3 is CASSIRDSSLTF. For the CDR3, the DNA is TGTGCCAGTAGTATAAGGGACAGCAGCCTCACCTTC.

This clone was seen a handful of times. The chain couples TRBV2 to TRBJ1-6, with D possibly matching TRBD1 (6 bases). The CDR3 contains 14 residues. The V and J ends lost 1 base and 7 bases respectively, with 8 bases between them. Germline lookup yields CDR1 SNHLY and CDR2 FYNNEI. Here the CDR3 reads CASSEGQGNSPLHF. In DNA, the CDR3 is TGTGCCAGCAGTGAAGGGCAGGGGAATTCACCCCTCCACTTT.

This clone appeared once. The J gene is TRBJ1-6, the V gene TRBV27; D is undetermined. CDR3 length: 19 amino acids. Deletions cut 0 bases from V and 0 bases from J, with 15 bases between. Germline V gene data show CDR1 as MNHEY and CDR2 as SMNVEV (reference sequence). The CDR3 DNA follows: TGTGCCAGCAGTTTATCCCCCCGCGTCTGGAGCTCCTATAATTCACCCCTCCACTTT. Translation: CASSLSPRVWSSYNSPLHF.

This chain links TRBV19 with TRBJ2-1; 9 bases are a match to TRBD2. Trimming cost V 3 bases and J 1 base; bases outside gene matches: 4. This CDR3 contains 16 residues. In germline, CDR1 is LNHDA, CDR2 SQIVND (reference sequence). The CDR3: CASSIYLAGSYNEQFF. The CDR3 DNA is TGTGCCAGTAGTATCTATCTAGCGGGGTCCTACAATGAGCAGTTCTTC.

This chain uses TRBV9 with TRBJ1-2; 9 bases align to TRBD1. The germline CDR1 and CDR2 sequences are SGDLS and YYNGEE. The CDR3 spans 15 residues. V lost 3 bases to trimming and J lost 4 bases; unmatched junction nucleotides: 7. The CDR3 loop reads CASSGMGDRAYGYTF. For the CDR3, the DNA is TGTGCCAGCAGCGGGATGGGGGACAGGGCCTATGGCTACACCTTC.

The rearrangement links TRBV9 to TRBJ1-3; no firm D call. There are 16 residues in the CDR3. Trimming pared 0 bases from V and 0 bases from J, leaving 10 bases between. The V gene's germline CDR1 is SGDLS and CDR2 YYNGEE. The CDR3 nucleotides are TGTGCCAGCAGCGTAGAGCTGCATGTCTCTGGAAACACCATATATTTT. Translated: CASSVELHVSGNTIYF.

The chain employs TRBV3-1 (or the pseudogene TRBV3-2) and TRBJ2-1; 8 bases are a match to TRBD2. The V gene end was trimmed by 3 bases and the J gene end by 6 bases; junction bases not matched to a gene: 13. Germline-derived CDR1 and CDR2 are LGHDT and YNNKEL (reference sequence). The CDR3 sequence is 17 residues long. The CDR3 protein is CASSHSVGLGRRNEQFF. CDR3 DNA: TGTGCCAGCAGCCATTCCGTGGGACTAGGACGGCGCAATGAGCAGTTCTTC.

This clone has a handful of counts. The chain combines TRBV28 with TRBJ1-5, with D hard to call. Germline CDR1 MDHEN, CDR2 SYDVKM. The germline V and J ends were trimmed by 2 bases and 2 bases, with 7 bases remaining between them. This CDR3 region has 14 residues. In DNA, the CDR3 is TGTGCCAGCAGTTTAGGCAGGCGCAATCAGCCCCAGCATTTT. Its protein product is CASSLGRRNQPQHF.

The genes are TRBV27 and TRBJ2-7; 9 nucleotides match TRBD1. Germline-derived CDR1 and CDR2 are MNHEY and SMNVEV (reference sequence). The V gene end was trimmed by 5 bases and the J gene end by 2 bases; junction bases not matched to a gene: 10. This CDR3 is 16 amino acids long. CDR3 in DNA: TGTGCCAGCAGTATTAATTCCAGACAGGGGGCCTACGAGCAGTACTTC. This translates into CASSINSRQGAYEQYF.

The V call is TRBV5-1, the J call TRBJ2-7; a possible D gene is TRBD1 (5 bases). The CDR3 loop spans 14 amino acids. Germline V lookup: CDR1 SGHRS, CDR2 YFSETQ. Trimming cost V 0 bases and J 7 bases, with 14 bases left between them. The CDR3: CASSLDARVGEQYF. In nucleotides, the CDR3 is TGCGCCAGCAGCTTGGATGCCAGGGTAGGTGAGCAGTACTTC.

The V gene is TRBV6-1, the J gene TRBJ1-1; weak D call: TRBD1 (6 bases). V was shortened by 2 bases and J by 10 bases, with 23 bases between the two germline ends. Germline V gives CDR1 MNHNS, CDR2 SASEGT. This CDR3 region has 16 residues. The CDR3 sequence is CASSEYYMATGIAAFF. Here the CDR3 DNA reads TGTGCCAGCAGTGAATATTATATGGCCACAGGGATTGCAGCTTTCTTT.

The V and J genes are TRBV2 and TRBJ2-2, with 12 bases identical to TRBD2. The CDR3 sequence is 14 residues long. Germline V gene data show CDR1 as SNHLY and CDR2 as FYNNEI. J was trimmed by 5 bases and V by 9 bases; bases with no gene match: 4. CDR3 sequence: CASTSGRKTGELFF. The CDR3 coding sequence is TGTGCCAGTACTAGCGGGAGGAAGACCGGGGAGCTGTTTTTT.

The genes are TRBV19 and TRBJ1-6, with D hard to call. V lost 9 bases to trimming and J lost 2 bases, with 5 bases between them. Germline CDR1 and CDR2: LNHDA and SQIVND (reference sequence). There are 12 residues in the CDR3. The CDR3 bases are TGTGCCAGCTCGGCCTATAATTCACCCCTCCACTTT. The encoded protein is CASSAYNSPLHF.

The chain couples TRBV5-1 to TRBJ2-7; 7 bases are shared with TRBD2. This CDR3 has 15 residues. The junction had 9 bases not matched to a gene; V was cut back by 3 bases and J by 3 bases. CDR1 SGHRS and CDR2 YFSETQ come from the germline V gene. CDR3 amino acids: CASSSLAVLHYEQYF. The CDR3 DNA follows: TGCGCCAGCAGCTCGCTAGCGGTCCTACACTACGAGCAGTACTTC.

This rearrangement joins TRBV14 to TRBJ2-7, with unresolved D. Germline CDR1 reads SGHDN; CDR2 reads FVKESK. The CDR3 has 12 residues. V gave up 4 bases and J gave up 7 bases, with 11 bases separating them. CDR3 bases: TGTGCCAGCAGCCCTAGTCTTTGGGAGCAGTACTTC. Its protein product is CASSPSLWEQYF.

J is TRBJ2-2 and V is TRBV28; 12 bases line up with TRBD1. This CDR3 is 17 amino acids long. CDR1 and CDR2 (germline): MDHEN, SYDVKM. J was trimmed by 5 bases and V by 4 bases; bases with no gene match: 8. CDR3 bases: TGTGCCAGCAGTTCCCCCCGGGACAGGGGGCAAACCGGGGAGCTGTTTTTT. It codes for CASSSPRDRGQTGELFF. The whole variable domain, filled in from reference TRBV28 and TRBJ2-2, reads DVKVTQSSRYLVKRTGEKVFLECVQDMDHENMFWYRQDPGLGLRLIYFSYDVKMKEKGDIPEGYSVSREKKERFSLILESASTNQTSMYLCASSSPRDRGQTGELFFGEGSRLTVL.

The rearrangement uses TRBV4-2 and TRBJ2-1; no clear D gene. Germline-derived CDR1 and CDR2 are LGHNA and YNFKEQ. V lost 0 bases, J lost 0 bases, and 6 bases lay in between. CDR3 size: 15 residues. CDR3 nucleotide sequence: TGTGCCAGCAGCCAAGAGTCGAGCTCCTACAATGAGCAGTTCTTC. This sequence encodes CASSQESSSYNEQFF.

This clone has more than one count but fewer than ten. This rearrangement joins TRBV11-2 to TRBJ2-7, with D perhaps TRBD2 (7 bases). Germline-derived CDR1 and CDR2 are SGHAT and FQNNGV. CDR3 length: 15 residues. V shed 7 bases and J shed 2 bases, with 18 bases lying between them. CDR3 in DNA: TGTGCCAGCACCTCGGGGGGCGGTTTGGCCTACGAGCAGTACTTC. Protein: CASTSGGGLAYEQYF.

The chain links TRBV19 to TRBJ2-7; TRBD1 agrees at 8 bases. This CDR3 has 15 residues. J gave up 6 bases and V 4 bases, and 11 bases lay outside the gene matches. Germline V gives CDR1 LNHDA, CDR2 SQIVND (reference sequence). CDR3 DNA: TGTGCCAGTAGTAACCAGGGGGCCTATATAACCGAGCAGTACTTC. It yields the protein CASSNQGAYITEQYF.